This T cell receptor beta chain was captured by sequencing in a study of blood T cell repertoires in COVID-19. Study summary: COVID-19 samples, acute and convalescent, were from the United States, Italy and Spain. PBMCs, B-cell-depleted T cells, or T cells were the source of the cDNA or gDNA that made up the material.

As originally analysed: Amplification with reference gene primers provided the estimates of nucleated cell counts. The method was immunoSEQ multiplex PCR; TCRdb's version includes in-frame clones alone and lacks a portion of them. V and J calls and clone size come straight from that table; D and trimming were deduced from the DNA. The sample contains some 160,000 clones, approximately 80% of which appear only once. Germline loops: CDR1 MNHNY, CDR2 SVGAGI (reference sequence). The CDR3 runs 13 residues. The V gene lost 4 bases and the J gene lost 5 bases, with 9 bases spanning the gap. Sequencing used peripheral blood. The rearrangement uses TRBV6-6 and TRBJ1-5; D call uncertain. The sequence was collected from a man in his 70s who had recovered from COVID-19. CDR3 DNA sequence: TGTGCCAGCAGTTGGAGCCTGGATCAGCCCCAGCATTTT. This translates into CASSWSLDQPQHF.